The 27 T cell receptor beta chains listed next were all sequenced from one sample in a study of CD8 T cells in ankylosing spondylitis. TCRdb processed the 5' RACE reads anew with MiXCR; each CDR3 protein has one entry. The table has around 150,000 distinct CDR3 sequences, roughly a third seen once. The specimen sequenced was synovial fluid, either unsorted or a sorted T cell fraction (not recorded which). These receptors originate from a male donor with ankylosing spondylitis.

CDR3 bases: TGCAGCGTACCCACAGGGGGCAGGCAGTTCTTC. Its protein product is CSVPTGGRQFF. V gene TRBV29-1 combines with J gene TRBJ2-1, with TRBD1 identical over 9 bases. From germline, CDR1 is SQVTM and CDR2 ANQGSEA. The length of the CDR3 is 11 residues. Trimming cost V 6 bases and J 12 bases; bases outside gene matches: 6.

This clonotype was counted a single time. The chain joins TRBV24-1 to TRBJ2-1; no clear D. Trimming shortened V by 2 bases and J by 8 bases, and 12 bases separated the two germline ends. CDR1 KGHDR and CDR2 SFDVKD come from the germline V gene. This CDR3 region has 14 residues. The CDR3 is CATSDSVSRDEQFF. CDR3 coding DNA: TGTGCCACCAGTGATTCCGTTTCTCGGGATGAGCAGTTCTTC.

This rearrangement joins TRBV5-1 to TRBJ2-1; 10 nucleotides line up with TRBD2. CDR1 and CDR2 from the germline V gene are SGHRS and YFSETQ. V dropped 7 bases and J dropped 0; count of bases not matched to a gene: 13. CDR3 length: 18 residues. CDR3 sequence reads: CASSKSGRAASSYNEQFF. The CDR3 DNA follows: TGCGCCAGCTCCAAGAGCGGGAGGGCCGCCAGCTCCTACAATGAGCAGTTCTTC.

The sample holds many counts of this clonotype. V gene TRBV9 combines with J gene TRBJ2-2; possible D gene TRBD2, 6 bases. The ends were cut back, 0 bases at V and 6 bases at J, with 12 bases in the middle. Germline loops: CDR1 SGDLS, CDR2 YYNGEE. This CDR3 is 15 amino acids long. The CDR3 protein is CASSVVGGPPGELFF. DNA for the CDR3: TGTGCCAGCAGCGTAGTAGGAGGGCCCCCCGGGGAGCTGTTTTTT. The full variable domain, with the rest looked up from reference TRBV9 and TRBJ2-2, is DSGVTQTPKHLITATGQRVTLRCSPRSGDLSVYWYQQSLDQGLQFLIQYYNGEERAKGNILERFSAQQFPDLHSELNLSSLELGDSALYFCASSVVGGPPGELFFGEGSRLTVL.

The V and J genes are TRBV11-2 and TRBJ2-3; 9 bases map to TRBD2. The CDR3 consists of 18 residues. Losses at the gene ends were 5 bases for V and 0 bases for J; bases not matched to a gene: 12. Germline CDR1 SGHAT, CDR2 FQNNGV. The CDR3: CASSHTRLAGLSTDTQYF. DNA for the CDR3: TGTGCCAGCAGCCATACCCGGCTAGCGGGGCTAAGCACAGATACGCAGTATTTT. Filled out from reference TRBV11-2 and TRBJ2-3, the complete variable domain reads EAGVAQSPRYKIIEKRQSVAFWCNPISGHATLYWYQQILGQGPKLLIQFQNNGVVDDSQLPKDRFSAERLKGVDSTLKIQPAKLEDSAVYLCASSHTRLAGLSTDTQYFGPGTRLTVL.

This clonotype appeared a few times. V and J are TRBV20-1 and TRBJ2-7, with a possible D match to TRBD1 (5 bases). Germline V gene lookup returns CDR1 DFQATT and CDR2 SNEGSKA (reference sequence). This CDR3 has 15 residues. V was shortened by 2 bases and J by 3 bases, with 17 bases between the two germline ends. The CDR3 DNA reads as TGCAGTGCTAGAAACCGGACACGCGCAAACTACGAGCAGTACTTC. Translated: CSARNRTRANYEQYF.

The CDR3 DNA is TGTGCCAGCAGCAATAAGGGGTTGGGCTACACCTTC. Translated: CASSNKGLGYTF. The chain joins TRBV3-1 to TRBJ1-2, with D maybe TRBD1 (5 bases). Germline V gene sequence: CDR1 LGHDT, CDR2 YNNKEL (reference sequence). CDR3 length: 12 residues. Trimming removed 5 bases from V and 8 bases from J, with 12 bases in between.

This clonotype appeared many times. The gene calls are TRBV6-1 and TRBJ1-5, with no clear D. This CDR3 comprises 12 residues. The germline CDR1 and CDR2 sequences are MNHNS and SASEGT. The V gene lost 7 bases and the J gene lost 2 bases, with 6 bases spanning the gap. CDR3 residues: CASMVGNQPQHF. Here the CDR3 DNA reads TGTGCCAGCATGGTGGGCAATCAGCCCCAGCATTTT.

This chain uses TRBV11-2 with TRBJ1-2; 9 positions match TRBD1. V dropped 5 bases and J dropped 6; count of bases not matched to a gene: 19. The CDR3 is 18 amino acids. CDR1 and CDR2 (germline): SGHAT, FQNNGV. Here the CDR3 DNA reads TGTGCCAGCAGCCCACAGCACCCCGGGACAGGGAGGCTGAATGGCTACACCTTC. It yields the protein CASSPQHPGTGRLNGYTF.

V and J are TRBV21-1 and TRBJ1-1; TRBD1, the table's D call, lacks a check against the DNA. TRBV21-1 is flagged as a pseudogene. This CDR3 has 18 residues. The DNA of the CDR3 is TGTGCCAGCAGCAAAACAGGGGGCCCTTGGGCGATGAACACTGAAGCTTTCTTT. Protein sequence: CASSKTGGPWAMNTEAFF.

The chain links TRBV10-3 to TRBJ1-5; TRBD1 agrees at 9 bases. V lost 2 bases and J lost 7; bases outside the gene matches: 6. The CDR3 spans 15 residues. From germline, CDR1 is ENHRY and CDR2 SYGVKD. DNA for the CDR3: TGTGCCATCAGTGAGGGGACAGGGTCTGGGCAGCCCCAGCATTTT. This codes for CAISEGTGSGQPQHF.

This clonotype has a handful of counts. This chain connects TRBV6-2 or TRBV6-3 to TRBJ1-1, with D possibly TRBD1 on 6 matching bases. V dropped 7 bases and J dropped 3 bases, with 12 bases sitting between them. The CDR3 extends over 13 amino acids. Germline CDR1 reads MNHEY; CDR2 reads SVGEGT. Written as DNA, the CDR3 is TGTGCCAGCATCGGACAGTTCGACACTGAAGCTTTCTTT. Its protein product is CASIGQFDTEAFF.

This clonotype was observed many times. The rearrangement joins TRBV20-1 to TRBJ2-4; a weak D match, TRBD2 (5 bases). Trimming removed 3 bases at V and 0 bases at J, with 15 bases between. Germline-derived CDR1 and CDR2 are DFQATT and SNEGSKA (reference sequence). The CDR3 is 16 amino acids. The CDR3 is CSARPAGTLAKNIQYF. The CDR3 DNA is TGCAGTGCTAGGCCGGCGGGCACCCTAGCCAAAAACATTCAGTACTTC.

As DNA, the CDR3 is TGCGCCAGCAGCCAAGATGAAGGGTGGAGCGGGAGTAAGAATGAGCAGTTCTTC. Residues: CASSQDEGWSGSKNEQFF. The chain uses TRBV4-1 and TRBJ2-1; 8 nucleotides agree with TRBD2. Germline V CDR1 and CDR2: MGHRA, YSYEKL. The CDR3 has 18 amino acids. J lost 7 bases, V lost 0 bases, and 14 bases had no gene match.

The rearrangement uses TRBV6-4 and TRBJ2-1, with 10 bases that match TRBD2. This CDR3 spans 14 amino acids. V lost 6 bases to trimming and J lost 7 bases; unmatched junction nucleotides: 6. Per germline, CDR1 MRHNA and CDR2 SNTAGT. As DNA, the CDR3 is TGTGCCAGCAGCCAGCGGGGGGGCCTGAATGAGCAGTTCTTC. Translation: CASSQRGGLNEQFF.

This clonotype was observed once. This likely comes from a read error, as the CDR3 has no conserved phenylalanine or tryptophan at its end. The V call is TRBV20-1, the J call TRBJ2-4; 11 nucleotides match TRBD2. Germline loops: CDR1 DFQATT, CDR2 SNEGSKA (reference sequence). V lost 3 bases, J lost 5 bases, and 6 bases stayed unmatched. This CDR3 has 15 amino acids. The CDR3 DNA follows: TGCAGTGCTAGCCCTAGCGGGGGGACCCAAAACATTCAGTACTTG. This encodes CSASPSGGTQNIQYL.

This clonotype came up a few times. The chain couples TRBV11-2 to TRBJ2-7; D possibly matches TRBD1 or TRBD2 (6 bases each). V lost 2 bases and J lost 6, with 14 bases in between. The germline V gene has CDR1 SGHAT and CDR2 FQNNGV. This CDR3 region has 14 residues. The CDR3 DNA follows: TGTGCCAGCAGCTTATTGGGGGGCAAGGCCGAGCAGTACTTC. It yields the protein CASSLLGGKAEQYF. Full variable domain (rest looked up from reference TRBV11-2 and TRBJ2-7): EAGVAQSPRYKIIEKRQSVAFWCNPISGHATLYWYQQILGQGPKLLIQFQNNGVVDDSQLPKDRFSAERLKGVDSTLKIQPAKLEDSAVYLCASSLLGGKAEQYFGPGTRLTVT.

The V and J genes are TRBV3-1 and TRBJ2-1; the match to TRBD2 covers 12 bases. Germline values: CDR1 LGHDT, CDR2 YNNKEL (reference sequence). This CDR3 is built from 16 residues. The junction had 7 bases not matched to a gene; V was cut back by 3 bases and J by 7 bases. DNA for the CDR3: TGTGCCAGCAGCCATACCACTAGCGGGAGGATGAATGAGCAGTTCTTC. This translates into CASSHTTSGRMNEQFF.

The V and J genes are TRBV20-1 and TRBJ2-7, with D unclear. Trimming took 7 bases from V and 6 from J, leaving 16 bases between them. The CDR3 is 12 amino acids. Germline-derived CDR1 and CDR2 are DFQATT and SNEGSKA (reference sequence). The CDR3 DNA is TGCAGTGTATCGCGAGAAGGTATCGAGCAGTACTTC. Translated, it gives CSVSREGIEQYF.

V and J are TRBV11-3 and TRBJ1-1; D remains ambiguous. V was trimmed by 4 bases and J by 9 bases, leaving 9 bases between them. Per the germline V gene, CDR1 is SGHNT and CDR2 is YENEEA. The CDR3 runs to 11 residues. The CDR3, as DNA: TGTGCCAGCAGCTGGGAACGGCAAGCTTTCTTT. Its translation: CASSWERQAFF.

A few counts support this clonotype. This sequence joins TRBV29-1 and TRBJ1-1; 9 bases line up with TRBD1. With 4 bases clipped from V and 11 bases from J, the junction kept 8 bases outside the gene matches. CDR1 is SQVTM, CDR2 ANQGSEA, per germline. CDR3 length equals 12 residues. CDR3 in amino acids: CSVAPGQGRAFF. The CDR3, as DNA: TGCAGCGTTGCCCCGGGACAGGGTAGGGCTTTCTTT.

Here the CDR3 reads CSARAIGRTYEQYF. CDR3 nucleotide sequence: TGCAGTGCTAGAGCTATCGGGAGAACCTACGAGCAGTACTTC. The gene calls are TRBV20-1 and TRBJ2-7; D is possibly TRBD2 (6 bases). This CDR3 comprises 14 residues. Germline V gives CDR1 DFQATT, CDR2 SNEGSKA (reference sequence). The germline V and J ends were trimmed by 1 base and 2 bases, with 12 bases remaining between them.

The chain couples TRBV3-1 to TRBJ1-5; unclear D gene. The CDR3 is 15 residues long. The V end was cut by 4 bases, the J end by 0 bases, with 10 bases between. Germline loops: CDR1 LGHDT, CDR2 YNNKEL (reference sequence). Here the CDR3 DNA reads TGTGCCAGCAGCCCGTCAGTGAATAGCAATCAGCCCCAGCATTTT. The encoded protein is CASSPSVNSNQPQHF.

This clonotype was observed a few times. The chain uses TRBV29-1 and TRBJ2-3, with D perhaps being TRBD1 or TRBD2 (5 bases each). The CDR3 consists of 14 residues. The germline gives CDR1 SQVTM, CDR2 ANQGSEA. The V end was cut by 6 bases, the J end by 5 bases, with 18 bases between. CDR3 sequence reads: CSVSEGPNKDTQYF. The CDR3 DNA sequence: TGCAGCGTCAGCGAGGGACCGAATAAAGATACGCAGTATTTT.

The genes are TRBV5-1 and TRBJ2-5, with 9 bases lining up with TRBD2. CDR1 is SGHRS and CDR2 is YFSETQ in the germline V gene. After removal of 4 bases from V and 1 base from J, the junction contained 5 bases not matched to a gene. The length of the CDR3 is 15 residues. The CDR3 loop is CASSIGTSSQETQYF. The DNA for the CDR3 is TGCGCCAGCAGCATCGGGACTAGCTCCCAAGAGACCCAGTACTTC. Variable domain in full (rest from reference TRBV5-1 and TRBJ2-5): KAGVTQTPRYLIKTRGQQVTLSCSPISGHRSVSWYQQTPGQGLQFLFEYFSETQRNKGNFPGRFSGRQFSNSRSEMNVSTLELGDSALYLCASSIGTSSQETQYFGPGTRLLVL.

The chain links TRBV4-1 to TRBJ1-2; D remains unclear. Germline V gene lookup returns CDR1 MGHRA and CDR2 YSYEKL. CDR3 length: 17 residues. V lost 1 base, J lost 0 bases, and 15 bases lay in between. DNA of the CDR3: TGCGCCAGCAGCCAAGGTGATCTTCATTCTGCTAACTATGGCTACACCTTC. It translates to CASSQGDLHSANYGYTF.

This clonotype has at least ten counts. CDR3 in amino acids: CASSLTAGQIYEQYF. CDR3 in DNA: TGCGCCAGCAGCTTGACGGCAGGACAAATCTACGAGCAGTACTTC. This chain links TRBV5-1 with TRBJ2-7, with D perhaps TRBD1 (5 bases). Germline CDR1 SGHRS, CDR2 YFSETQ. V lost 1 base, J lost 3 bases, and 14 bases lay in between. The CDR3 length is 15 residues.